This TCR beta chain was found in a study of naive and memory T cell subsets. Study outcomes and limitations: Delayed type IV hypersensitivity infiltration was taken to explain higher tuberculin-site TCR counts.

A word on this clonotype: As yet, its antigen is unknown.

Germline values: CDR1 LNHDA, CDR2 SQIVND (reference sequence). This CDR3 is 13 amino acids long. V lost 8 bases to trimming and J lost 7 bases, with 15 bases between them. Amplification of ligated cDNA took four PCR rounds with SP2 and nested alpha and beta constant primers. Each CDR3 protein gets one entry after TCRdb re-called the UMI-ligation and nested PCR reads with MiXCR. Among 30,000 to 35,000 distinct CDR3 sequences listed, roughly 6.6% were seen once. The sample's treatment: skin biopsy from PPD injection site in Mantoux-positive individual. A UMI-containing oligonucleotide was joined by 3' ligation to the TCR cDNA template. Tuberculin skin test biopsies were taken where PPD was injected in Mantoux-positive people.

The sequence was obtained from an adult in good health. This chain connects TRBV19 to TRBJ1-5; D gene uncertain. The sample here was skin, taken from a tuberculin skin test site. This chain's CDR3 is CASREASQQPQHF. The CDR3, as DNA: TGTGCCAGTCGCGAGGCCAGCCAGCAGCCCCAGCATTTT.